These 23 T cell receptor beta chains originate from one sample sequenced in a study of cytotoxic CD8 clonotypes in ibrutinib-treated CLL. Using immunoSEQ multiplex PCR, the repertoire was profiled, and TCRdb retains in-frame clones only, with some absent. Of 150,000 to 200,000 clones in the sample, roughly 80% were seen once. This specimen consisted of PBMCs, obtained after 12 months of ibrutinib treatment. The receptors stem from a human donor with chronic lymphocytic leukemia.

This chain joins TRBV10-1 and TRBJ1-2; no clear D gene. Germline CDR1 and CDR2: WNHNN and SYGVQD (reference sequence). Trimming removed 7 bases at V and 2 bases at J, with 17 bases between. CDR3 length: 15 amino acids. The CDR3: CASIFGRIGNYGYTF. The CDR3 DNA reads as TGCGCCAGCATTTTCGGCAGGATCGGGAACTATGGCTACACCTTC.

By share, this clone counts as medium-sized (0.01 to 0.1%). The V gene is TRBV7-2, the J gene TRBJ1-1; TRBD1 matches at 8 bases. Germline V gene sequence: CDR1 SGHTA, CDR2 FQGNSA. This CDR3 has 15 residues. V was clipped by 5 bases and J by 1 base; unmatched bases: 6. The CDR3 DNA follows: TGTGCCAGCAGCCCACAGGGGGACCGGAACACTGAAGCTTTCTTT. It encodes CASSPQGDRNTEAFF. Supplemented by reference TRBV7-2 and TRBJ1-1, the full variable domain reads GAGVSQSPSNKVTEKGKDVELRCDPISGHTALYWYRQSLGQGLEFLIYFQGNSAPDKSGLPSDRFSAERTGGSVSTLTIQRTQQEDSAVYLCASSPQGDRNTEAFFGQGTRLTVV.

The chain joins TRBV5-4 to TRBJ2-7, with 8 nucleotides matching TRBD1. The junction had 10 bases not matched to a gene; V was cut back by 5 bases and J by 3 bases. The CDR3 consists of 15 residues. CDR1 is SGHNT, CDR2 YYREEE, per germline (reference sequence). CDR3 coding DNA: TGTGCCAGCAGTTACCCGAGACAGGGGCGCTACGAGCAGTACTTC. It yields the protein CASSYPRQGRYEQYF.

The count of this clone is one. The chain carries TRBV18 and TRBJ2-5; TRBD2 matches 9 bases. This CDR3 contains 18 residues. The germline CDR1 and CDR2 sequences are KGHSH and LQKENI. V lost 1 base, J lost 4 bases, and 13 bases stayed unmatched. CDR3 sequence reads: CASSPRIDGLLAGETQYF. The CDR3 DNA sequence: TGTGCCAGCTCACCACGTATAGACGGGTTACTAGCGGGAGAGACCCAGTACTTC.

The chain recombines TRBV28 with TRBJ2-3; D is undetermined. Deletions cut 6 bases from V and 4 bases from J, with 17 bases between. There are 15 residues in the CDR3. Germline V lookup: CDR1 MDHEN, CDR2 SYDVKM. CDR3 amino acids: CASRPPSFISDTQYF. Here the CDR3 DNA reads TGTGCCAGCAGGCCCCCCAGTTTTATCTCAGATACGCAGTATTTT.

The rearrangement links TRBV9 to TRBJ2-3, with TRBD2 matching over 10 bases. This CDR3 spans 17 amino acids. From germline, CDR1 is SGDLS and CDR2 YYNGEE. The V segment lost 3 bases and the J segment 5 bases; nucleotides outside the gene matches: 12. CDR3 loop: CASSDGISGGRVDTQYF. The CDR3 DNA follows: TGTGCCAGCAGCGACGGAATTAGCGGGGGGAGGGTAGATACGCAGTATTTT.

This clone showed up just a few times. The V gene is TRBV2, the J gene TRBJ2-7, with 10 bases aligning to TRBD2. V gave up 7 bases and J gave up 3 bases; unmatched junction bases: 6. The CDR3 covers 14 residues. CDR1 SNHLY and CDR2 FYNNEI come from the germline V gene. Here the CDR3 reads CASKGLADYYEQYF. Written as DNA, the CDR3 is TGTGCCAGCAAAGGACTAGCGGACTACTACGAGCAGTACTTC.

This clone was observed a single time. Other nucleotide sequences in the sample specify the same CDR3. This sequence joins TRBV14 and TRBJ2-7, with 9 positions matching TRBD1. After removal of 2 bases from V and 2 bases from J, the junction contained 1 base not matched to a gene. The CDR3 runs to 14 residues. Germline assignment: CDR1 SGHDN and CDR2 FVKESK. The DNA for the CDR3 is TGTGCCAGCAGCCAACGACAGGGGGCCTACGAGCAGTACTTC. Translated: CASSQRQGAYEQYF.

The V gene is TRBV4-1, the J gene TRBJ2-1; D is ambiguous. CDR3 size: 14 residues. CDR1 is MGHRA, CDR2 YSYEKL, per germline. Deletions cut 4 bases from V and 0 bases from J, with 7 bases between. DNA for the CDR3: TGCGCCAGCAGCCCCGGGTACTCCTACAATGAGCAGTTCTTC. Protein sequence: CASSPGYSYNEQFF.

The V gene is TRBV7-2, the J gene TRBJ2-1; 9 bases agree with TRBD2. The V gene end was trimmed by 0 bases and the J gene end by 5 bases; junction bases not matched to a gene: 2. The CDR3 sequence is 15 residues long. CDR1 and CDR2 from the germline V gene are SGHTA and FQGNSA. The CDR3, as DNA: TGTGCCAGCAGCTTAGCCGCGGGAGGGCACAATGAGCAGTTCTTC. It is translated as CASSLAAGGHNEQFF.

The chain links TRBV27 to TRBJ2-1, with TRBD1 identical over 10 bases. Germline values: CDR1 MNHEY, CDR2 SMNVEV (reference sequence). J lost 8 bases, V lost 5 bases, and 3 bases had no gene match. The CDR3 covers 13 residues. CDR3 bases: TGTGCCAGCAGTACGACAGGGGGCCATGAGCAGTTCTTC. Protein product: CASSTTGGHEQFF.

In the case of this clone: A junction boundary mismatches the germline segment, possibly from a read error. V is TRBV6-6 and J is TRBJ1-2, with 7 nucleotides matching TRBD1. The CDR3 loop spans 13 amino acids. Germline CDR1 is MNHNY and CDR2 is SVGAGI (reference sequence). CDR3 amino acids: CSSLGTANYGYTF. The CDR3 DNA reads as TGCTCGTCCCTAGGGACAGCTAACTATGGCTACACCTTC.

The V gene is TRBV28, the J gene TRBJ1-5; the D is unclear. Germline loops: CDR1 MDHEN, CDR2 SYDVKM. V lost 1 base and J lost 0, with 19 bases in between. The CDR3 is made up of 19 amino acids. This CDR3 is CASSLYSIRAANSNQPQHF. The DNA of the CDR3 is TGTGCCAGCAGTTTATATTCCATTCGTGCTGCAAATAGCAATCAGCCCCAGCATTTT. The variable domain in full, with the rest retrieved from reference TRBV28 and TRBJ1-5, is DVKVTQSSRYLVKRTGEKVFLECVQDMDHENMFWYRQDPGLGLRLIYFSYDVKMKEKGDIPEGYSVSREKKERFSLILESASTNQTSMYLCASSLYSIRAANSNQPQHFGDGTRLSIL.

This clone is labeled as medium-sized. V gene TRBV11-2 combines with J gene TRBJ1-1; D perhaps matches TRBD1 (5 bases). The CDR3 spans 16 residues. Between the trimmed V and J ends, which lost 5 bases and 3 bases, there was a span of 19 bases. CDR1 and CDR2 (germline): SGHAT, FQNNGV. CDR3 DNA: TGTGCCAGCAGCCCGGGACCGGAGGGCCGGTACACTGAAGCTTTCTTT. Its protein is CASSPGPEGRYTEAFF.

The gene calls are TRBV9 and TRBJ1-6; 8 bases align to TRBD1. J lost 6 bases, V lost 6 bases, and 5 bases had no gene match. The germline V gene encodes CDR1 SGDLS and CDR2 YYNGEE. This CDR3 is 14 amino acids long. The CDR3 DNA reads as TGTGCCAGCAAACCGGGACAGGCTAATTCACCCCTCCACTTT. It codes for CASKPGQANSPLHF. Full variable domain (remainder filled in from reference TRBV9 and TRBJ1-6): DSGVTQTPKHLITATGQRVTLRCSPRSGDLSVYWYQQSLDQGLQFLIQYYNGEERAKGNILERFSAQQFPDLHSELNLSSLELGDSALYFCASKPGQANSPLHFGNGTRLTVT.

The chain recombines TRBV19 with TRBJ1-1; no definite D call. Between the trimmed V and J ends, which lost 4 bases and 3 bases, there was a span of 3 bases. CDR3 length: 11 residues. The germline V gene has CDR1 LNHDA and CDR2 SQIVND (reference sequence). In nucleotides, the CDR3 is TGTGCCAGTAGTAGGTACACTGAAGCTTTCTTT. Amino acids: CASSRYTEAFF.

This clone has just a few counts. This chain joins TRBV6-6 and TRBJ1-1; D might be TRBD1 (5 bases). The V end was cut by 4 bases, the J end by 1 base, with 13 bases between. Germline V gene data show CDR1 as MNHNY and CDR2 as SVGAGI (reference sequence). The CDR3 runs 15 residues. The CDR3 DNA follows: TGTGCCAGCAGTTCCCCGGGACGGAAGAACACTGAAGCTTTCTTT. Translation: CASSSPGRKNTEAFF.

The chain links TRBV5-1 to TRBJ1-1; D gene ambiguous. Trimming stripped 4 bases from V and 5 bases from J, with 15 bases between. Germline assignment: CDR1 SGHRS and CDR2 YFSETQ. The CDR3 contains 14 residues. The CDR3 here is CASSQAVLPTEAFF. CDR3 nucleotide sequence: TGCGCCAGCAGCCAGGCGGTCCTCCCTACTGAAGCTTTCTTT.

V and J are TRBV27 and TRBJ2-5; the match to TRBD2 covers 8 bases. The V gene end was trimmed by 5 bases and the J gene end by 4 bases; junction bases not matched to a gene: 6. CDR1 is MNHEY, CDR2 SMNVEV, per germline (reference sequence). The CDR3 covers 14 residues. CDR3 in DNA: TGTGCCAGCAGTCCGCGGGGGGTCGGAGAGACCCAGTACTTC. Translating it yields CASSPRGVGETQYF.

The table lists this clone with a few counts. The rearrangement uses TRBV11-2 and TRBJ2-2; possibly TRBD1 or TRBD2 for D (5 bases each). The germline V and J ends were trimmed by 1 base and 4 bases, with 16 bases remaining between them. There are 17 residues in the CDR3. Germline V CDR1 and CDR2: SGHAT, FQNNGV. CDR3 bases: TGTGCCAGCAGCTTAGTTCGGGGCAGGACGGGCACCGGGGAGCTGTTTTTT. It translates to CASSLVRGRTGTGELFF.

CDR3 loop: CASSPGGTESNYGYTF. The CDR3 DNA reads as TGTGCCAGCAGCCCCGGCGGGACAGAGAGTAACTATGGCTACACCTTC. This chain connects TRBV7-3 to TRBJ1-2; TRBD1 agrees at 7 bases. V lost 5 bases, J lost 1 base, and 10 bases stayed unmatched. This CDR3 comprises 16 residues. Germline V lookup: CDR1 SGHTA, CDR2 FQGTGA.

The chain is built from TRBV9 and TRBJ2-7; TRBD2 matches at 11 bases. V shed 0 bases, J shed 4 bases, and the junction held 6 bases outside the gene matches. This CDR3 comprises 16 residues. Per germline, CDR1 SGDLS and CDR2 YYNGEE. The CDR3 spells CASSVGVLAGGYEQYF. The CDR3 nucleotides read TGTGCCAGCAGCGTAGGTGTTCTAGCGGGAGGTTACGAGCAGTACTTC.

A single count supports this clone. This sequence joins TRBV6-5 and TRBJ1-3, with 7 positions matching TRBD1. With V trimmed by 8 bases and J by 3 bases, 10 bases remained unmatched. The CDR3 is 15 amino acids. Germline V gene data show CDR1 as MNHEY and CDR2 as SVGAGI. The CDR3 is CASATRGLNGNTIYF. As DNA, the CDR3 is TGTGCCAGCGCGACTAGGGGGCTAAATGGAAACACCATATATTTT.